A single sample is the source of the 12 T cell receptor beta chains below, sequenced in a study of identical twins. TCRdb passed the 5' RACE reads through MiXCR, listing each CDR3 protein once. The table has about 530,000 distinct CDR3 sequences, around 15% seen once. This sample was also put to use in a study of yellow fever vaccine responses in identical twins.

Sequencing was performed on CD4+ T cells sorted from blood. The receptors derive from a woman between 18 and 29 years old in good health.

This clonotype was found many times. The chain employs TRBV3-1 and TRBJ2-7, with D perhaps TRBD2 (5 bases). Germline CDR1 reads LGHDT; CDR2 reads YNNKEL (reference sequence). Deletions cut 8 bases from V and 0 bases from J, with 8 bases between. The CDR3 is 12 amino acids. The CDR3 coding sequence is TGTGCCAGCGGGAGAAACTCCTACGAGCAGTACTTC. Encoded protein: CASGRNSYEQYF.

This chain joins TRBV11-1 and TRBJ2-2; a weak D match, TRBD2 (5 bases). V lost 5 bases and J 4 bases, leaving 23 bases between the germline ends. Germline CDR1 reads SGHAT; CDR2 reads FQDESV (reference sequence). This CDR3 spans 18 amino acids. The CDR3 sequence: CASSPRTRGSLGTGELFF. Written as DNA, the CDR3 is TGTGCCAGCAGCCCGCGGACTCGAGGCTCCCTGGGCACCGGGGAGCTGTTTTTT. The full variable domain, its missing parts supplied by reference TRBV11-1 and TRBJ2-2, is EAEVAQSPRYKITEKSQAVAFWCDPISGHATLYWYRQILGQGPELLVQFQDESVVDDSQLPKDRFSAERLKGVDSTLKIQPAELGDSAMYLCASSPRTRGSLGTGELFFGEGSRLTVL.

The chain carries TRBV5-5 and TRBJ2-2, with D perhaps matching TRBD1 (5 bases). The CDR3 has 14 amino acids. Germline loops: CDR1 SGHKS, CDR2 YYEKEE (reference sequence). V was shortened by 4 bases and J by 7 bases, with 14 bases between the two germline ends. The CDR3 reads CASSPHPGIGELFF. The CDR3 DNA follows: TGTGCCAGCAGCCCCCACCCAGGGATCGGGGAGCTGTTTTTT.

This chain joins TRBV10-2 and TRBJ2-3; 8 bases agree with TRBD2. Trimming took 6 bases from V and 5 from J; bases not matched to a gene: 10. The CDR3 spans 15 residues. CDR1 and CDR2 from the germline V gene are WSHSY and SAAADI. The CDR3 bases are TGCGCCAGCAGGGTCGCGGGGGGAAGGAGAGATACGCAGTATTTT. Its translation is CASRVAGGRRDTQYF.

This clonotype was counted at least ten times. The rearrangement links TRBV7-9 to TRBJ2-1; maybe TRBD1 (5 bases). CDR1 is SEHNR, CDR2 FQNEAQ, per germline (reference sequence). Trimming took off 0 bases at V and 2 bases at J, with 14 bases between the two ends. The CDR3 is 17 amino acids. The CDR3 DNA reads as TGTGCCAGCAGCTTAGCGTTCTCAGGGCTAGCCTACAATGAGCAGTTCTTC. Translating it yields CASSLAFSGLAYNEQFF.

The rearrangement uses TRBV12-3 or TRBV12-4 and TRBJ2-2, with 7 nucleotides matching TRBD1. The trim removed 6 bases at V and 6 bases at J, leaving 4 bases unmatched. This CDR3 region has 13 residues. CDR3 bases: TGTGCCAGCAGCCCGGGGACAGCCGGGGAGCTGTTTTTT. It is translated as CASSPGTAGELFF.

This clonotype appeared a few times. This chain uses TRBV6-2 or TRBV6-3 with TRBJ2-1, with D possibly TRBD1 on 6 matching bases. This CDR3 comprises 14 residues. V lost 8 bases and J lost 4, with 15 bases in between. CDR1 is MNHEY and CDR2 is SVGEGT in the germline V gene. The CDR3 reads CASCCRDTYNEQFF. In nucleotides, the CDR3 is TGTGCCAGCTGCTGCCGGGACACATACAATGAGCAGTTCTTC.

This clonotype was detected ten times or more. The rearrangement uses TRBV28 and TRBJ2-1, with 7 bases identical to TRBD2. The V gene end was trimmed by 4 bases and the J gene end by 5 bases; junction bases not matched to a gene: 8. This CDR3 has 15 residues. CDR1 is MDHEN and CDR2 is SYDVKM in the germline V gene. In DNA, the CDR3 is TGTGCCAGCAGTTCAGCGGGACCCCCCCACAATGAGCAGTTCTTC. Residues: CASSSAGPPHNEQFF.

This clonotype was counted a few times. In DNA, the CDR3 is TGCGCCAGCAGCTTGGATGGAGCAACAAGTTCTTCACCCCTCCACTTT. Translating gives CASSLDGATSSSPLHF. The genes are TRBV5-1 and TRBJ1-6; D not certain. Germline values: CDR1 SGHRS, CDR2 YFSETQ. This CDR3 has 16 amino acids. V was trimmed by 0 bases and J by 9 bases, leaving 16 bases between them.

The rearrangement uses TRBV28 and TRBJ2-3; D remains ambiguous. Germline values: CDR1 MDHEN, CDR2 SYDVKM. V was trimmed by 5 bases and J by 3 bases, leaving 21 bases between them. The CDR3 is 17 amino acids. DNA of the CDR3: TGTGCCAGCAGTGTAGGCAGGTTTTCAAGGTGGACAGATACGCAGTATTTT. This sequence encodes CASSVGRFSRWTDTQYF.

V is TRBV5-6 and J is TRBJ2-7; D not certain. Germline CDR1 and CDR2: SGHDT and YYEEEE. The CDR3 loop spans 14 amino acids. Trimming removed 1 base from V and 2 bases from J, with 10 bases in between. The CDR3 DNA is TGTGCCAGCAGCTTGTGGAGTCCTCCCTACGAGCAGTACGTC. As protein: CASSLWSPPYEQYV.

This sequence joins TRBV7-4 and TRBJ2-7, with a possible D match to TRBD2 (5 bases). The CDR3 runs to 13 residues. Looked up from germline, CDR1 is SGHVT and CDR2 is SQSDAQ. Deletions cut 3 bases from V and 3 bases from J, with 9 bases between. CDR3 sequence reads: CASSFRLYYEQYF. The CDR3 DNA reads TGTGCCAGCAGCTTTAGACTATACTACGAGCAGTACTTC.